The clone carrying this TCR beta chain was seen more than once but under ten times. The data belong to a study of T cells after yellow fever vaccination. TCRdb reanalysed the 5' RACE reads using MiXCR and keeps one entry per CDR3 protein. There are approximately 600,000 distinct CDR3 sequences in the sample; 9% to 15% occur only once, and 15% lies in the top ten. V shed 3 bases and J shed 5 bases, with 16 bases lying between them. Germline CDR1 LGHNA, CDR2 YSLEER. The CDR3 has 15 residues. The source of this sequence is a man aged 25-40 years who received the YFV17D yellow fever vaccine. The chain has TRBV4-3 and TRBJ2-5, with D possibly being TRBD2 (6 bases). Source: PBMCs, taken on the day of the yellow fever booster vaccination. CDR3 in DNA: TGCGCCAGCAGCCACAGCGGGTTGGGTGAGGAGACCCAGTACTTC. It codes for CASSHSGLGEETQYF.